This entry concerns a single T cell receptor beta chain. The antigen remains unidentified. This CDR3 region has 14 residues. Looked up from germline, CDR1 is GTSNPN and CDR2 is SVGIG (reference sequence). Trimming took 3 bases from V and 7 from J; bases not matched to a gene: 6. The data belong to a study of cytomegalovirus exposure and HLA in healthy donors. Study-wide points: Cytomegalovirus status, reportedly, was diagnosed with high specificity and sensitivity by the classifier. The study had only CMV serostatus as immune exposure information. Reports indicate that TCR beta sequences accurately predicted the HLA-A and HLA-B alleles of most subjects. The majority of CMV-associated TCR beta chains were reported as apparently HLA-restricted in a later analysis.

The PCR made use of 60 Vbeta and 13 Jbeta primers. Assay: immunoSEQ multiplex PCR; the TCRdb copy retains only in-frame clones and omits some. This table holds fewer than 110,000 clones, more than 80% found once. The sample comprised PBMCs. The receptor's source is a man in his thirties or forties in good health and CMV-seronegative. The V and J genes are TRBV30 and TRBJ2-2, with TRBD1 matching over 9 bases. The CDR3 is CAWRRDRAGGELFF. CDR3 nucleotides: TGTGCCTGGAGGAGGGACAGGGCTGGCGGGGAGCTGTTTTTT.